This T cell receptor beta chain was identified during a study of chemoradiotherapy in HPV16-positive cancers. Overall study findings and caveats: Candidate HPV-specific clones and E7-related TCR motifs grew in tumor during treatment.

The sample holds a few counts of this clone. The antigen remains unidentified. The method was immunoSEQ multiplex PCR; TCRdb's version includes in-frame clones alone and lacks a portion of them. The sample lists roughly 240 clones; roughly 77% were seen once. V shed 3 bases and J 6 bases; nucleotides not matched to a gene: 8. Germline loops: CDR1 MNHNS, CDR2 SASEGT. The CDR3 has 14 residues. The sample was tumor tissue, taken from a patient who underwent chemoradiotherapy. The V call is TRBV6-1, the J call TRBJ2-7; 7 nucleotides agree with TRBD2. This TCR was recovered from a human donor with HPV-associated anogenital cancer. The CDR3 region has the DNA TGTGCCAGCAGTGAGGGGGGGGGTAGCGCCGAGCAGTACTTC. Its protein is CASSEGGGSAEQYF.